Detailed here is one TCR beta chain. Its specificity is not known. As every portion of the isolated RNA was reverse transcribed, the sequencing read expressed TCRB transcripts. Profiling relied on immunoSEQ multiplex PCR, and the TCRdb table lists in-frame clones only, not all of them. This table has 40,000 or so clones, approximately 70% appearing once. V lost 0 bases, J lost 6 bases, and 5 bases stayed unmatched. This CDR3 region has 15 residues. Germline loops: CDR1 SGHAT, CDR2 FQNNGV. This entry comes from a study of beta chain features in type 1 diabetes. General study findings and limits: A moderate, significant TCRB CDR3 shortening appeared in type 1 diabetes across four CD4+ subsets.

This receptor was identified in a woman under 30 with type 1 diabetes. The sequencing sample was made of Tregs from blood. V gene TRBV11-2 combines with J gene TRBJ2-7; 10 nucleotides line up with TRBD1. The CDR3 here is CASSLEPGTGVEQYF. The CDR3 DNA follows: TGTGCCAGCAGCTTAGAACCCGGGACAGGGGTCGAGCAGTACTTC. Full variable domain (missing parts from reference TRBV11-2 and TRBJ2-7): EAGVAQSPRYKIIEKRQSVAFWCNPISGHATLYWYQQILGQGPKLLIQFQNNGVVDDSQLPKDRFSAERLKGVDSTLKIQPAKLEDSAVYLCASSLEPGTGVEQYFGPGTRLTVT.